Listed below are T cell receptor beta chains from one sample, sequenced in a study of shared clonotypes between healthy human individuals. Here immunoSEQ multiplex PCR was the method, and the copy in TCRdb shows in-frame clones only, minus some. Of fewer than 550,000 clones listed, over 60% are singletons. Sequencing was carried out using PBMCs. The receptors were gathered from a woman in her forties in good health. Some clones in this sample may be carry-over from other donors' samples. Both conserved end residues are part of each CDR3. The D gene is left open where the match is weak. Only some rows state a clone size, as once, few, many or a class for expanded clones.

CDR3 protein: CASSRGGRRTGELFF
CDR3 DNA: TGCGCCAGCAGTCGCGGGGGGCGCAGAACCGGGGAGCTGTTTTTT
V gene: TRBV23-1
clone size: NA
CDR3 length: 15
D gene: TRBD2
J gene: TRBJ2-2

CDR3 protein: CASSYGRMINEKLFF
CDR3 DNA: TGTGCCAGCAGTTACGGACGGATGATTAATGAAAAACTGTTTTTT
V gene: TRBV27
clone size: NA
CDR3 length: 15
D gene: NA
J gene: TRBJ1-4

CDR3 protein: CASSLKLAAQQGEQFF
CDR3 DNA: TGTGCCAGCTCACTTAAGCTAGCGGCCCAACAGGGGGAGCAGTTCTTC
V gene: TRBV18
clone size: NA
CDR3 length: 16
D gene: NA
J gene: TRBJ2-1

CDR3 protein: CASSTRSGGTDTQYF
CDR3 DNA: TGTGCCAGTAGTACCAGATCCGGGGGGACAGATACGCAGTATTTT
V gene: TRBV19
clone size: NA
CDR3 length: 15
D gene: TRBD2
J gene: TRBJ2-3

CDR3 protein: CTSSLRINRDLYSNQPQHF
CDR3 DNA: TGCACCAGCAGCCTACGGATTAACCGGGATCTTTATAGCAATCAGCCCCAGCATTTT
V gene: TRBV1
clone size: NA
CDR3 length: 19
D gene: NA
J gene: TRBJ1-5

CDR3 protein: CASSPSGGGRPSYEQYF
CDR3 DNA: TGCGCCAGCAGCCCCTCCGGGGGCGGGAGACCCTCCTACGAGCAGTACTTC
V gene: TRBV5-1
clone size: NA
CDR3 length: 17
D gene: NA
J gene: TRBJ2-7

CDR3 protein: CAISDRSGNSNQPQHF
CDR3 DNA: TGTGCCATCAGTGATAGATCGGGAAATAGCAATCAGCCCCAGCATTTT
V gene: TRBV10-3
clone size: NA
CDR3 length: 16
D gene: NA
J gene: TRBJ1-5

CDR3 protein: CASSRAESKNIQYF
CDR3 DNA: TGTGCCAGCAGCCGAGCGGAATCCAAAAACATTCAGTACTTC
V gene: TRBV7-9
clone size: NA
CDR3 length: 14
D gene: NA
J gene: TRBJ2-4

CDR3 protein: CASSEAVVHEKLFF
CDR3 DNA: TGTGCCAGCAGTGAAGCGGTCGTCCATGAAAAACTGTTTTTT
V gene: TRBV6-1
clone size: NA
CDR3 length: 14
D gene: NA
J gene: TRBJ1-4

CDR3 protein: CASSLKAGYGYTF
CDR3 DNA: TGTGCCAGTAGCTTGAAGGCAGGCTATGGCTACACCTTC
V gene: TRBV5-6
clone size: NA
CDR3 length: 13
D gene: NA
J gene: TRBJ1-2

CDR3 protein: CASSDLAGGYNEQFF
CDR3 DNA: TGTGCCAGCAGCGATCTAGCGGGAGGTTACAATGAGCAGTTCTTC
V gene: TRBV2
clone size: NA
CDR3 length: 15
D gene: TRBD2
J gene: TRBJ2-1

CDR3 protein: CASSLGVGRASNEQFF
CDR3 DNA: TGCGCCAGCAGCTTGGGGGTCGGGAGGGCGAGCAATGAGCAGTTCTTC
V gene: TRBV5-1
clone size: NA
CDR3 length: 16
D gene: TRBD2
J gene: TRBJ2-1

CDR3 protein: CASSLKGGDTSYNEQFF
CDR3 DNA: TGTGCCAGCAGCTTGAAGGGGGGGGACACTTCCTACAATGAGCAGTTCTTC
V gene: TRBV5-4
clone size: few
CDR3 length: 17
D gene: NA
J gene: TRBJ2-1

CDR3 protein: CASKGGETQYF
CDR3 DNA: TGTGCCAGCAAGGGTGGAGAGACCCAGTACTTC
V gene: TRBV7-9
clone size: NA
CDR3 length: 11
D gene: NA
J gene: TRBJ2-5

CDR3 protein: CATRPRLHEQYF
CDR3 DNA: TGTGCCACCCGCCCCCGACTCCACGAGCAGTACTTC
V gene: TRBV28
clone size: few
CDR3 length: 12
D gene: NA
J gene: TRBJ2-7

CDR3 protein: CASSGGESSYNEQFF
CDR3 DNA: TGTGCCAGCAGCGGAGGGGAAAGCTCCTACAATGAGCAGTTCTTC
V gene: TRBV5-4
clone size: NA
CDR3 length: 15
D gene: NA
J gene: TRBJ2-1

CDR3 protein: CASSGTKRTQETQYF
CDR3 DNA: TGTGCCAGCAGCGGAACAAAGCGGACGCAAGAGACCCAGTACTTC
V gene: TRBV11-2
clone size: NA
CDR3 length: 15
D gene: NA
J gene: TRBJ2-5

CDR3 protein: CASSTWGVQSTDTQYF
CDR3 DNA: TGTGCCAGCAGCACCTGGGGGGTTCAGAGCACAGATACGCAGTATTTT
V gene: TRBV11-2
clone size: NA
CDR3 length: 16
D gene: NA
J gene: TRBJ2-3

CDR3 protein: CASRERQGLMGGGYNEQFF
CDR3 DNA: TGTGCCAGCAGAGAAAGACAGGGGTTGATGGGCGGGGGCTACAATGAGCAGTTCTTC
V gene: TRBV7-9
clone size: NA
CDR3 length: 19
D gene: NA
J gene: TRBJ2-1

CDR3 protein: CASGKGDIAYEQYF
CDR3 DNA: TGTGCCAGCGGGAAAGGGGACATAGCCTACGAGCAGTACTTC
V gene: TRBV7-9
clone size: medium-sized
CDR3 length: 14
D gene: NA
J gene: TRBJ2-7

CDR3 protein: CASSLMGGDSPLHF
CDR3 DNA: TGTGCCAGCAGTTTAATGGGGGGAGATTCACCCCTCCACTTT
V gene: TRBV28
clone size: NA
CDR3 length: 14
D gene: NA
J gene: TRBJ1-6

CDR3 protein: CASNGQGALYGYTF
CDR3 DNA: TGTGCCAGCAACGGTCAGGGAGCGCTATATGGCTACACCTTC
V gene: TRBV2
clone size: NA
CDR3 length: 14
D gene: NA
J gene: TRBJ1-2

CDR3 protein: CASRTRLAGIYEQYF
CDR3 DNA: TGTGCCAGCAGGACACGACTAGCGGGAATTTACGAGCAGTACTTC
V gene: TRBV28
clone size: many
CDR3 length: 15
D gene: TRBD2
J gene: TRBJ2-7

CDR3 protein: CASSSSTRGGEQYF
CDR3 DNA: TGTGCCAGCAGTTCCTCGACCCGGGGGGGCGAGCAGTACTTC
V gene: TRBV6-6
clone size: NA
CDR3 length: 14
D gene: TRBD2
J gene: TRBJ2-7

CDR3 protein: CASSFRAGGYEQYF
CDR3 DNA: TGCGCCAGCAGCTTTCGAGCGGGAGGGTACGAGCAGTACTTC
V gene: TRBV5-1
clone size: medium-sized
CDR3 length: 14
D gene: TRBD2
J gene: TRBJ2-7

CDR3 protein: CASSLSGSNTEAFF
CDR3 DNA: TGTGCCAGCAGCTTATCGGGTTCGAACACTGAAGCTTTCTTT
V gene: TRBV7-2
clone size: NA
CDR3 length: 14
D gene: NA
J gene: TRBJ1-1

CDR3 protein: CASSPRGLGETQYF
CDR3 DNA: TGTGCCAGCAGCCCAAGGGGGCTGGGAGAGACCCAGTACTTC
V gene: TRBV11-3
clone size: NA
CDR3 length: 14
D gene: TRBD1
J gene: TRBJ2-5

CDR3 protein: CASSEGNSESGYGYTF
CDR3 DNA: TGTGCCAGCAGTGAAGGGAACAGCGAATCCGGCTATGGCTACACCTTC
V gene: TRBV6-1
clone size: NA
CDR3 length: 16
D gene: NA
J gene: TRBJ1-2